Sequencing of this TCR beta chain was carried out in a study of blood T cell dynamics during melanoma immunotherapy. Only in-frame clones appear in the TCRdb table, and some are missing; sequencing was by immunoSEQ multiplex PCR. The repertoire holds roughly 14,000 clones, with under 90% as singletons. Of note for this clone: Its antigen is still unknown.

Trimming removed 7 bases from V and 5 bases from J; junction bases left unmatched: 8. Per the germline V gene, CDR1 is SQVTM and CDR2 is ANQGSEA. This CDR3 comprises 14 residues. Sample time point: pre-treatment baseline. Disease control meant complete response, partial response or stable disease at 12 weeks. The study, taken as a whole, reports: The study could not tell melanoma-specific clones from general immune activation.

The sequencing here drew on blood, taken from a patient treated with checkpoint blockade. The TCR sequence derives from a human donor with melanoma. V and J are TRBV29-1 and TRBJ1-1, with 12 bases that match TRBD1. The CDR3 protein is CSALGQGARTEAFF. Here the CDR3 DNA reads TGCAGCGCTCTGGGACAGGGGGCAAGAACTGAAGCTTTCTTT.